This TCR beta chain is from a study of molecular identifiers for immune sequencing clone quantification. Study-level findings and limits: Over 99% of effector molecules, but under 1% in naive cells, were held by clones with more than 20 RNA copies. In cases of identical TCR molecules sharing a barcode, highly expanded clone sizes could be underestimated.

TCRdb re-called the PCR reads with MiXCR, one entry per CDR3 protein. The table has 490,000 or so distinct CDR3 sequences, around 23% seen once. Naive CD8 T cell sorting was performed on the CD8+CD4-CCR7+CD45RA+ phenotype. The CDR3 covers 12 residues. Trimming left V 9 bases short and J 3 bases short, with 9 bases between. The germline CDR1 and CDR2 sequences are KGHDR and SFDVKD. This clonotype has ten or more counts. Antigen: not known. Sequencing was carried out using naive CD8+ T cells from blood, with Jurkat cell RNA spiked in. Described subset: FACS-sorted CD8+CD4-CCR7+CD45RA+ naive T cells. The genes are TRBV24-1 and TRBJ2-3; D remains unclear. The origin of this receptor is a human donor in good health. Some libraries in this study had Jurkat cell RNA spiked in. The CDR3 nucleotides read TGTGCCACCGCTTGGCGGACAGATACGCAGTATTTT. Residues: CATAWRTDTQYF.